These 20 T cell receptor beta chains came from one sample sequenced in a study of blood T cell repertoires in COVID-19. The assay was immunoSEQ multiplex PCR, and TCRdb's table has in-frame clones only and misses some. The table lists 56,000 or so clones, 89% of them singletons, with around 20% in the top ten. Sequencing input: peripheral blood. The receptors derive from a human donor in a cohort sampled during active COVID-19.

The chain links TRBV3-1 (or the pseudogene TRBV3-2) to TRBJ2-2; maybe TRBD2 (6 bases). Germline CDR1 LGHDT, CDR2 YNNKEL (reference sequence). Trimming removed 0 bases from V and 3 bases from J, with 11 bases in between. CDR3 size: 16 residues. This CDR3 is CASSQERGRHTGELFF. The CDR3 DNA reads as TGTGCCAGCAGCCAAGAGCGGGGTCGGCACACCGGGGAGCTGTTTTTT.

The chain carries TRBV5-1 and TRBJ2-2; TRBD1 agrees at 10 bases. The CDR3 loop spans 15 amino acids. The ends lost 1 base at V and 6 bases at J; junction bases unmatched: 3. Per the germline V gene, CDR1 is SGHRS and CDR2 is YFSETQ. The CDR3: CASSLRQGAAGELFF. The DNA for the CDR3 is TGCGCCAGCAGCTTGAGACAGGGGGCAGCCGGGGAGCTGTTTTTT.

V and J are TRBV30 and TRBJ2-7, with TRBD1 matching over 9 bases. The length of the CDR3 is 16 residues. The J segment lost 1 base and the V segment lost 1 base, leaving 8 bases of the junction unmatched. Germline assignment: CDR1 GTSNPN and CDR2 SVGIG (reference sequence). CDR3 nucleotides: TGTGCCTGGAGTGCACACTCCGGGACAGGGTCCTACGAGCAGTACTTC. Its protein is CAWSAHSGTGSYEQYF.

CDR3 nucleotide sequence: TGTGCCAGCAGCCTGAGCAGGGGACAAGAGACCCAGTACTTC. Protein: CASSLSRGQETQYF. This chain uses TRBV3-1 (or the pseudogene TRBV3-2) with TRBJ2-5; maybe TRBD1 (6 bases). Trimming stripped 4 bases from V and 2 bases from J, with 11 bases between. Per germline, CDR1 LGHDT and CDR2 YNNKEL (reference sequence). The CDR3 contains 14 residues.

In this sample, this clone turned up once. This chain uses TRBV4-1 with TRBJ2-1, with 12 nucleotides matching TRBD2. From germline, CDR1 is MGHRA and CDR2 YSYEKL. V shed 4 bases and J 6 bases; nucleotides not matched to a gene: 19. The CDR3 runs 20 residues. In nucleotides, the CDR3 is TGCGCCAGCAGCCGTACACTAAGAGTGGGACTAGCGGGTGGCCCCAATGAGCAGTTCTTC. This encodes CASSRTLRVGLAGGPNEQFF.

This CDR3 reads CSVERQGQQETQYF. In DNA form, the CDR3 reads TGCAGCGTAGAAAGACAGGGACAACAAGAGACCCAGTACTTC. This chain connects TRBV29-1 to TRBJ2-5, with 7 positions matching TRBD1. This CDR3 is 14 amino acids long. Trimming cost V 6 bases and J 2 bases; bases outside gene matches: 9. Germline CDR1 and CDR2: SQVTM and ANQGSEA.

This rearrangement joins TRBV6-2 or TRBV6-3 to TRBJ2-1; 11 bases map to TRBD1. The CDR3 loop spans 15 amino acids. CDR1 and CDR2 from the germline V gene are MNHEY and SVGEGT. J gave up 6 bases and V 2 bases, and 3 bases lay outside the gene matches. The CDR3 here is CASSYAGTGGNEQFF. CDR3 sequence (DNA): TGTGCCAGCAGTTACGCCGGGACAGGGGGCAATGAGCAGTTCTTC.

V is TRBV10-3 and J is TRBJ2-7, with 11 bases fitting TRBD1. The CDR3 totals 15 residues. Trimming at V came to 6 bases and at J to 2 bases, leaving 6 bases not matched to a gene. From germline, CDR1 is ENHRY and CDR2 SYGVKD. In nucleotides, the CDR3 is TGTGCCATCAGAGAGGACAGGGGGCTTACCTACGAGCAGTACTTC. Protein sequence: CAIREDRGLTYEQYF.

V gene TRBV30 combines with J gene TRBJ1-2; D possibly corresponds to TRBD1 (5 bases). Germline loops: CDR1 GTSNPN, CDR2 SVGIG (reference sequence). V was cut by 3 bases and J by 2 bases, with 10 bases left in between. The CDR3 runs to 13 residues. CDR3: CAWRSGPNYGYTF. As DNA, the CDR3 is TGTGCCTGGAGGTCAGGGCCCAACTATGGCTACACCTTC.

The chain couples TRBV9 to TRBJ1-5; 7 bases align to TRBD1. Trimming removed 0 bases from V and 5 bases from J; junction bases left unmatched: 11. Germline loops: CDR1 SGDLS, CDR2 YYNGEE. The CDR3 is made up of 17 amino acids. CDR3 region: CASSVGPGGFGHQPQHF. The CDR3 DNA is TGTGCCAGCAGCGTAGGTCCAGGGGGGTTCGGGCATCAGCCCCAGCATTTT.

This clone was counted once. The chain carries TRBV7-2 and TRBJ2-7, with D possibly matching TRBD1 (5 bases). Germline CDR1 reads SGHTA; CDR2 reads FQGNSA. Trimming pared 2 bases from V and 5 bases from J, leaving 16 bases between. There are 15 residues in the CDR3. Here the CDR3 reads CASSLTPGYWDEQYF. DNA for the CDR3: TGTGCCAGCAGCTTAACCCCAGGGTACTGGGACGAGCAGTACTTC.

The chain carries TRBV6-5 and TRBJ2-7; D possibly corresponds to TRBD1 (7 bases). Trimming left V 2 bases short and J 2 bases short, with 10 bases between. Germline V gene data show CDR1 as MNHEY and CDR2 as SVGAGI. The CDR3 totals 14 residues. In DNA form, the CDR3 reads TGTGCCAGCAGTTACGGCAGGGGGGCCTACGAGCAGTACTTC. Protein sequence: CASSYGRGAYEQYF.

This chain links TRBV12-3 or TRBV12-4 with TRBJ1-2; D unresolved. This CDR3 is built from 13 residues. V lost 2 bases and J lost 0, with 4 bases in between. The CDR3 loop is CASSLRANYGYTF. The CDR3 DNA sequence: TGTGCCAGCAGTTTACGGGCTAACTATGGCTACACCTTC.

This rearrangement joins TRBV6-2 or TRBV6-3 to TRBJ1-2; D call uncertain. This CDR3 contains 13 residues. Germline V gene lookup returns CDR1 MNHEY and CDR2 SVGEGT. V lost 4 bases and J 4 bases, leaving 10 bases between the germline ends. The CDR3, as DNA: TGTGCCAGCAGTTTGACATCCCTCTATGGCTACACCTTC. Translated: CASSLTSLYGYTF.

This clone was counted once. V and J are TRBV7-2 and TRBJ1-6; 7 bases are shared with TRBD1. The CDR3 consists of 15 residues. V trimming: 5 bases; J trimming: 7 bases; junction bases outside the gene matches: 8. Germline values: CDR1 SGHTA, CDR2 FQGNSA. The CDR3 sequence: CASSTDRVGNSPLHF. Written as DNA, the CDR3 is TGTGCCAGCAGCACCGACAGGGTTGGGAATTCACCCCTCCACTTT.

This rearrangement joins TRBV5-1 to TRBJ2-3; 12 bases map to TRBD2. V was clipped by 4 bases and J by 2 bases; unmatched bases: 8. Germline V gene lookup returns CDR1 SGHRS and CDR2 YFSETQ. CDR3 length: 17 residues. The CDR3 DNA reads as TGCGCCAGCAGCCCACCGACTAGCGGGGGTTACACAGATACGCAGTATTTT. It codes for CASSPPTSGGYTDTQYF.

Here the CDR3 DNA reads TGTGCCAGCAGCTTGCAGTTAGCGGGGTACAATGAGCAGTTCTTC. Protein sequence: CASSLQLAGYNEQFF. The chain couples TRBV5-4 to TRBJ2-1; 8 bases are shared with TRBD2. V was clipped by 1 base and J by 4 bases; unmatched bases: 4. The CDR3 covers 15 residues. Germline CDR1 reads SGHNT; CDR2 reads YYREEE (reference sequence).

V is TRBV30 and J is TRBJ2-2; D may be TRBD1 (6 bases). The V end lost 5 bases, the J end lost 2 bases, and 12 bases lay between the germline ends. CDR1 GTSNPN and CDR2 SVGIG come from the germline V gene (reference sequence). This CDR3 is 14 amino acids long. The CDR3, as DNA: TGTGCCTGGGATACAGGGAGCAACACCGGGGAGCTGTTTTTT. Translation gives CAWDTGSNTGELFF. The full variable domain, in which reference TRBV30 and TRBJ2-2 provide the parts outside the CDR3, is SQTIHQWPATLVQPVGSPLSLECTVEGTSNPNLYWYRQAAGRGLQLLFYSVGIGQISSEVPQNLSASRPQDRQFILSSKKLLLSDSGFYLCAWDTGSNTGELFFGEGSRLTVL.

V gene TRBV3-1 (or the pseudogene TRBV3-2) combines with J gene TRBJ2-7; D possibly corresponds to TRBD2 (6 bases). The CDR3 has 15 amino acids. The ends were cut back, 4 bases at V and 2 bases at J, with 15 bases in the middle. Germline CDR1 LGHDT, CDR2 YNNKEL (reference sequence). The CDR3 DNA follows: TGTGCCAGCAGCCCGGCCGGGACTCCCGCCTACGAGCAGTACTTC. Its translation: CASSPAGTPAYEQYF.

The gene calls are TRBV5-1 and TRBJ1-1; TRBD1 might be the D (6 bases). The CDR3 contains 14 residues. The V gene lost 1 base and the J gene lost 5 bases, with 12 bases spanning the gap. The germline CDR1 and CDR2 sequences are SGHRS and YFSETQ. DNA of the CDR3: TGCGCCAGCAGCTTGAGGGTCCAGGGGACTGAAGCTTTCTTT. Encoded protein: CASSLRVQGTEAFF.